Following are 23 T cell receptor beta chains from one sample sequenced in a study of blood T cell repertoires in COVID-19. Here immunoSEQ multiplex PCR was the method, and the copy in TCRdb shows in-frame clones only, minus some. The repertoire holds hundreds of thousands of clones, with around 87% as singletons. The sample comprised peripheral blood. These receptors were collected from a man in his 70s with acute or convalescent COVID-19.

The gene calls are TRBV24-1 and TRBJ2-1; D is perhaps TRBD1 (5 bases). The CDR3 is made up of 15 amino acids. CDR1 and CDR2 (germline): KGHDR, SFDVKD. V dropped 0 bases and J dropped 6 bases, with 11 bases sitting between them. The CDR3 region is CATSDLLTESNEQFF. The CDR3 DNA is TGTGCCACCAGTGATTTGCTGACAGAATCCAATGAGCAGTTCTTC.

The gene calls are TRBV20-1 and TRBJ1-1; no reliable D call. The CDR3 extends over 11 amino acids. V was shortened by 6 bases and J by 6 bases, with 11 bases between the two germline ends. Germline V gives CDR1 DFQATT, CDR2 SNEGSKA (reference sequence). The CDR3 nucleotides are TGCAGTGCCCCCGACATCCCTGAAGCTTTCTTT. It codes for CSAPDIPEAFF.

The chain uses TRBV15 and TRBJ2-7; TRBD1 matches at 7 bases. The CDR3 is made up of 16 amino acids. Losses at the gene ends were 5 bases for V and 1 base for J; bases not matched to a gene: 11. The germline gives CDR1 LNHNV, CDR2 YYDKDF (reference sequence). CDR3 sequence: CATSPLQGRGSYEQYF. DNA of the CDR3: TGTGCCACCAGCCCCCTACAGGGGAGAGGTTCCTACGAGCAGTACTTC.

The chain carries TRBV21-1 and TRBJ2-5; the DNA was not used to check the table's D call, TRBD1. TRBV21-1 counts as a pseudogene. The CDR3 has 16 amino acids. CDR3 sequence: CASSKVGPDREVSQYF. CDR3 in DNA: TGTGCCAGCAGCAAAGTTGGGCCGGACAGAGAAGTATCTCAGTACTTC.

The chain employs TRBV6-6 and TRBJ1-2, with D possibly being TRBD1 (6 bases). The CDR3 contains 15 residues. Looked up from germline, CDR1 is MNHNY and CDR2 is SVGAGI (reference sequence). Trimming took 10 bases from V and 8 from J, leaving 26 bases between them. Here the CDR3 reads CATSQLDSNPRGYTF. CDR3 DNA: TGTGCCACCTCGCAGTTGGACAGTAATCCTCGGGGCTACACCTTC.

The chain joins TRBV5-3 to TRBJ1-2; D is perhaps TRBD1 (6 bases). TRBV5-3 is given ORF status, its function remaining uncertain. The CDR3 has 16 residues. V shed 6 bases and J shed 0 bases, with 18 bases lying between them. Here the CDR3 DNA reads TGTGCCAGAACCTTACGGAAACAGGGTTCTAACTATGGCTACACCTTC. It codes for CARTLRKQGSNYGYTF.

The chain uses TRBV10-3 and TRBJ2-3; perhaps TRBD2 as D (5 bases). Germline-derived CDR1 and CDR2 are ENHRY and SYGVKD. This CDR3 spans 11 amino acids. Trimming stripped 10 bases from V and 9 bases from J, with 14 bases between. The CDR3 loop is CATSKPGTQYF. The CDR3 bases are TGTGCCACCTCGAAGCCGGGGACGCAGTATTTT.

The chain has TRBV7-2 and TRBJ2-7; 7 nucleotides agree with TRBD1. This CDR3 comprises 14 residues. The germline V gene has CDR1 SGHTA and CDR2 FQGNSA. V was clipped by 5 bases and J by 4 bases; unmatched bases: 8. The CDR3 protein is CASSKPGTAYEQYF. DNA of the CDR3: TGTGCCAGCAGCAAACCCGGGACAGCGTACGAGCAGTACTTC.

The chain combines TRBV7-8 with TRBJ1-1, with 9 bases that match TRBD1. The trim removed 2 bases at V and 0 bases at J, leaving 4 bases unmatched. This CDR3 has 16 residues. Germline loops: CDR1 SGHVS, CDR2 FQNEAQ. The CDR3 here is CASSLRTGVMNTEAFF. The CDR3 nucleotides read TGTGCCAGCAGCTTAAGGACAGGGGTCATGAACACTGAAGCTTTCTTT. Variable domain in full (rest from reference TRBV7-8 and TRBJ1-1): GAGVSQSPRYKVAKRGQDVALRCDPISGHVSLFWYQQALGQGPEFLTYFQNEAQLDKSGLPSDRFFAERPEGSVSTLKIQRTQQEDSAVYLCASSLRTGVMNTEAFFGQGTRLTVV.

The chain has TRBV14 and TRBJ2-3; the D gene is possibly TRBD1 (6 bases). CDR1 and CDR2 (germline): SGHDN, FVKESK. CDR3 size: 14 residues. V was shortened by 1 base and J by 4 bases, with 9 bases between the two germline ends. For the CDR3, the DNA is TGTGCCAGCAGCCAAGTGGGGGCTTCAGATACGCAGTATTTT. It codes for CASSQVGASDTQYF. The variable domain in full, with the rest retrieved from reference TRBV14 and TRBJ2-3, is EAGVTQFPSHSVIEKGQTVTLRCDPISGHDNLYWYRRVMGKEIKFLLHFVKESKQDESGMPNNRFLAERTGGTYSTLKVQPAELEDSGVYFCASSQVGASDTQYFGPGTRLTVL.

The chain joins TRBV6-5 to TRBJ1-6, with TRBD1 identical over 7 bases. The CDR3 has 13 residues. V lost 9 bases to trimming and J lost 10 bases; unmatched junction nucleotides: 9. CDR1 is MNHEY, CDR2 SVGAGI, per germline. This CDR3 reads CASLDRPGSPLHF. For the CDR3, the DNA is TGTGCCAGTTTGGACAGGCCTGGATCACCCCTCCACTTT.

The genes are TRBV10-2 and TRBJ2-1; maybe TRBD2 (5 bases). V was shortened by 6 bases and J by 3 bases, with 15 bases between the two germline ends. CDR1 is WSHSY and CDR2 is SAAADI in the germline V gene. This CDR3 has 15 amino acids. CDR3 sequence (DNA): TGCGCCAGCAGGGAAGCCGGGGAGTACTACAATGAGCAGTTCTTC. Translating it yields CASREAGEYYNEQFF.

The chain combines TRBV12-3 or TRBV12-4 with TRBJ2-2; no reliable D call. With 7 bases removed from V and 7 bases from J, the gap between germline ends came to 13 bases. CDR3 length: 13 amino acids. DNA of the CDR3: TGTGCCAGCAACCCCCAACTCTACGGGGAGCTGTTTTTT. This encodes CASNPQLYGELFF.

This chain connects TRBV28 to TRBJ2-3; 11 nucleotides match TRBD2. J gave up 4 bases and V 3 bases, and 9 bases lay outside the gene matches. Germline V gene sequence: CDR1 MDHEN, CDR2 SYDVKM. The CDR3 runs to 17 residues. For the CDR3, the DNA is TGTGCCAGCAGTTTTGCGGCTAGCGGGAGGTTCGCAGATACGCAGTATTTT. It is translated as CASSFAASGRFADTQYF.

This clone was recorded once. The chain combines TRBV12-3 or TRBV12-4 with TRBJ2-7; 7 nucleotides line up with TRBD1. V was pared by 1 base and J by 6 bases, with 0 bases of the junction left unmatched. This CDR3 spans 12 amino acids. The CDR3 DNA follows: TGTGCCAGCAGTTTAGACAGGGGCGAGCAGTACTTC. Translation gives CASSLDRGEQYF.

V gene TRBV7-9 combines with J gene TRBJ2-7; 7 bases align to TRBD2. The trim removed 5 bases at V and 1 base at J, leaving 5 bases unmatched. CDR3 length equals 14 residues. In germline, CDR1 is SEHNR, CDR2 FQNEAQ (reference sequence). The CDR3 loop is CASSPLAASYEQYF. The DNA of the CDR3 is TGTGCCAGCAGCCCCCTAGCGGCTTCCTACGAGCAGTACTTC.

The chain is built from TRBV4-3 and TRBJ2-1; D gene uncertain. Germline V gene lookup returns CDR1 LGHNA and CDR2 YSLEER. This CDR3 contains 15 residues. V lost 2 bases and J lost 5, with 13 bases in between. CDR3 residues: CASSQSWWADNEQFF. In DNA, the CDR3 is TGCGCCAGCAGCCAAAGTTGGTGGGCCGACAATGAGCAGTTCTTC.

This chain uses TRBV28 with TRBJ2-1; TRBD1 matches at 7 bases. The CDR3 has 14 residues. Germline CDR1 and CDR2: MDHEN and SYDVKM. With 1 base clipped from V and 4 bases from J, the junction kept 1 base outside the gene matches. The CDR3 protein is CASSLSQGYNEQFF. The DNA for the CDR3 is TGTGCCAGCAGTTTATCACAGGGGTACAATGAGCAGTTCTTC.

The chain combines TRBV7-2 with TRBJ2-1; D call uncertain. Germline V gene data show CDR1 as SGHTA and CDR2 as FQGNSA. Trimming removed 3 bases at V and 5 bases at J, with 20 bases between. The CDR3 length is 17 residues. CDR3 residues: CASSFFISELADNEQFF. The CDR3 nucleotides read TGTGCCAGCAGCTTTTTCATCTCGGAATTGGCGGACAATGAGCAGTTCTTC.

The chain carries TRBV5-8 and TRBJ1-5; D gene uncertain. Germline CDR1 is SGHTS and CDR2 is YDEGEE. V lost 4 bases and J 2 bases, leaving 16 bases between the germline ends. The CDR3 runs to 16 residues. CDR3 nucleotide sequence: TGTGCCAGCAGCCGCCTAACAGAGGGCGGCAATCAGCCCCAGCATTTT. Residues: CASSRLTEGGNQPQHF.

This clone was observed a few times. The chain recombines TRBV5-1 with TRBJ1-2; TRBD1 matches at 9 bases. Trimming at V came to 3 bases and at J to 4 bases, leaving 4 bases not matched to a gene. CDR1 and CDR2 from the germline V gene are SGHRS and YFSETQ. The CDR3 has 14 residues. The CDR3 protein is CASSSGTGPYGYTF. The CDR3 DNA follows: TGCGCCAGCAGCTCAGGGACAGGGCCCTATGGCTACACCTTC.

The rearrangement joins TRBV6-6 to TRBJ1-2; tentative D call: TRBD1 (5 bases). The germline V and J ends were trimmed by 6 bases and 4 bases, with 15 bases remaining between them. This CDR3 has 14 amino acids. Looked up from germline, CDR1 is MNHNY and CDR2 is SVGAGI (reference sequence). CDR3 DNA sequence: TGTGCCAGCAGGAATCCGGACAAGAGCTATGGCTACACCTTC. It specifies CASRNPDKSYGYTF.

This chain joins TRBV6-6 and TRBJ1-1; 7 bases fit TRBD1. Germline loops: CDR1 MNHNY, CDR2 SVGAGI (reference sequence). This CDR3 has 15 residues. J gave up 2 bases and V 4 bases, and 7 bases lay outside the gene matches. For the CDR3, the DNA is TGTGCCAGCAGTTTATACAGGGGTGTCAACACTGAAGCTTTCTTT. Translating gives CASSLYRGVNTEAFF.